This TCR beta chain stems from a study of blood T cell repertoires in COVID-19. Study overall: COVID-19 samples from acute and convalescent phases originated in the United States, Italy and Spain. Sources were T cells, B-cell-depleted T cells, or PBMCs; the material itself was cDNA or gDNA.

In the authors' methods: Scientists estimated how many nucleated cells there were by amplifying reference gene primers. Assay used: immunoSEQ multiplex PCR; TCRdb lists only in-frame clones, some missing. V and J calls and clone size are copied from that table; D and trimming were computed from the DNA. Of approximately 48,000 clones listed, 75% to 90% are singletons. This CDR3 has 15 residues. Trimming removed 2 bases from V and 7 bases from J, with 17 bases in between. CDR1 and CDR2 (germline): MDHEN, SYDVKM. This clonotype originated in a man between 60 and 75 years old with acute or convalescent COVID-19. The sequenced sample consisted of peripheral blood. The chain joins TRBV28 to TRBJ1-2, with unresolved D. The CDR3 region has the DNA TGTGCCAGCAGTTTAATCCCTTCGGGGTTGCGTGGCTACACCTTC. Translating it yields CASSLIPSGLRGYTF.